This TCR beta chain was retrieved from a study of CD8 T cells in ankylosing spondylitis. With respect to this clonotype: Its antigen is unknown.

Germline lookup yields CDR1 SGHDT and CDR2 YYEEEE. This CDR3 is 13 amino acids long. Trimming stripped 3 bases from V and 8 bases from J, with 14 bases between. By quantitative 5'-RACE with molecular barcodes, the TCR beta libraries were made. TCRdb re-derived calls from the 5' RACE reads in MiXCR, one entry per CDR3 protein. The data show about 160,000 distinct CDR3 sequences, roughly 18% seen once. Whole-study results and caveats: In peripheral blood, disease-linked CD8+ clones occurred at relatively low frequencies. The authors reported significant enrichment of disease-linked clones in matched ankylosing spondylitis synovial fluid. Some motif variants were previously reported in reactive arthritis synovial fluid and blood.

The rearrangement links TRBV5-6 to TRBJ1-2, with D uncertain. Source material: blood, either unsorted or a sorted T cell fraction (not recorded which). This receptor was taken from a male donor with ankylosing spondylitis or in good health (not recorded which). The CDR3 nucleotides read TGTGCCAGCAGCTCGGACCGATCCCGAGGCTACACCTTC. Amino acids: CASSSDRSRGYTF.